These 8 T cell receptor beta chains came from one sample sequenced in a study of regulatory T cells in long-lasting Graves disease. The time point is: persistent/refractory GD, antithyroid drugs over 5 years with positive TRAb. Generation of the TCR library employed RNA extracted from PBMCs. According to the study, TCR beta libraries were built with iRepertoire HTBI primers and CDR3-region Arm-PCR. TCRdb reprocessed the multiplex PCR reads with MiXCR, giving one entry per CDR3 protein. The sample gives around 450,000 distinct CDR3 sequences, roughly 21% of which show up once; about 6.6% is in the top ten. This material consisted of peripheral blood mononuclear cells (PBMCs), taken when the disease was refractory, from a patient treated with antithyroid drugs. The receptor source for this set is a female donor with Graves disease.

This clonotype was counted ten times or more. This CDR3 reads CASSYNPGGNYGYTF. Written as DNA, the CDR3 is TGTGCCAGCAGTTACAACCCAGGCGGTAACTATGGCTACACCTTC. The chain is built from TRBV27 and TRBJ1-2; D gene unclear. The CDR3 is 15 residues long. V lost 4 bases, J lost 1 base, and 13 bases lay in between. Per germline, CDR1 MNHEY and CDR2 SMNVEV (reference sequence).

Many counts were recorded for this clonotype. The chain has TRBV2 and TRBJ1-4; D remains unclear. The V gene's germline CDR1 is SNHLY and CDR2 FYNNEI. V lost 6 bases, J lost 5 bases, and 10 bases lay in between. The CDR3 is 13 residues long. CDR3 amino acids: CASRRTANEKLFF. The CDR3 region has the DNA TGTGCCAGCAGAAGGACCGCGAATGAAAAACTGTTTTTT.

This clonotype was counted at least ten times. The gene calls are TRBV30 and TRBJ2-5; 8 positions match TRBD2. The CDR3 has 13 amino acids. CDR1 GTSNPN and CDR2 SVGIG come from the germline V gene (reference sequence). The junction had 4 bases not matched to a gene; V was cut back by 3 bases and J by 4 bases. CDR3 sequence (DNA): TGTGCCTGGAGCCGGGGGGGTTCAGAGACCCAGTACTTC. Amino acids: CAWSRGGSETQYF.

This clonotype was seen at least ten times. The chain links TRBV3-1 to TRBJ1-1; 8 bases map to TRBD1. This CDR3 has 15 amino acids. CDR1 and CDR2 from the germline V gene are LGHDT and YNNKEL (reference sequence). Trimming removed 5 bases from V and 4 bases from J; junction bases left unmatched: 9. Here the CDR3 DNA reads TGTGCCAGCAGCTCCCGGACAGGGAAGGGCACTGAAGCTTTCTTT. Translation gives CASSSRTGKGTEAFF.

The rearrangement joins TRBV30 to TRBJ1-1; no clear D gene. The V end was cut by 4 bases, the J end by 1 base, with 13 bases between. The CDR3 runs to 14 residues. From germline, CDR1 is GTSNPN and CDR2 SVGIG (reference sequence). CDR3 DNA sequence: TGTGCCTGGACGTGGGGAAGCGGGAACACTGAAGCTTTCTTT. As protein: CAWTWGSGNTEAFF.

The chain has TRBV12-3 or TRBV12-4 and TRBJ2-5; D remains ambiguous. V lost 5 bases to trimming and J lost 2 bases, with 9 bases between them. The CDR3 consists of 13 residues. CDR3 bases: TGTGCCAGCAGTGTGCAGGCTCAAGAGACCCAGTACTTC. This translates into CASSVQAQETQYF.

The V gene is TRBV6-2 or TRBV6-3, the J gene TRBJ2-5; TRBD2 matches 10 bases. There are 16 residues in the CDR3. In germline, CDR1 is MNHEY, CDR2 SVGEGT. V lost 7 bases, J lost 5 bases, and 13 bases stayed unmatched. The CDR3 here is CASTPGLALEGETQYF. As DNA, the CDR3 is TGTGCCAGCACGCCGGGACTAGCGTTGGAGGGGGAGACCCAGTACTTC.

This clonotype was observed many times. V and J are TRBV28 and TRBJ1-6; 8 bases line up with TRBD1. The V segment lost 6 bases and the J segment 4 bases; nucleotides outside the gene matches: 2. The CDR3 has 14 residues. Germline V gives CDR1 MDHEN, CDR2 SYDVKM. The CDR3 region has the DNA TGTGCCAGCAGCCGGACAGGGTATAATTCACCCCTCCACTTT. It specifies CASSRTGYNSPLHF. Combining the CDR3 with reference TRBV28 and TRBJ1-6 gives the whole variable domain DVKVTQSSRYLVKRTGEKVFLECVQDMDHENMFWYRQDPGLGLRLIYFSYDVKMKEKGDIPEGYSVSREKKERFSLILESASTNQTSMYLCASSRTGYNSPLHFGNGTRLTVT.